The clone carrying this TCR beta chain has at least ten counts. Its antigen is still unknown. The data were obtained in a study of T cells in Graves' hyperthyroidism and ophthalmopathy. Study-wide findings and caveats: In validation, the model predicted ophthalmopathy. These predictions came a median about 6.5 months before onset. The authors' 13 V-J model separated ophthalmopathy from stable hyperthyroidism. Most thyroid-expanded clonotypes above 0.001 were also found in blood.

Amplified TCR beta CDR3 regions came from RNA transcripts. RT-PCR in the first round (using the HTBI primer set) targeted the TCR CDR3. TCRdb ran MiXCR on the multiplex PCR reads and lists one entry per CDR3 protein. The sample has more than 350,000 distinct CDR3 sequences; roughly 15% are singletons. Each 10 ml fresh peripheral blood draw supplied the PBMCs. Deletions cut 2 bases from V and 5 bases from J, with 14 bases between. CDR1 is SGHKS, CDR2 YYEKEE, per germline (reference sequence). This CDR3 has 14 residues. Sequencing input: blood. This chain joins TRBV5-5 and TRBJ2-7, with D possibly TRBD2 on 5 matching bases. The clonotype was recovered from a woman in her twenties or thirties with Graves' ophthalmopathy. The CDR3 sequence: CASSLSGVSHEQYF. The CDR3, as DNA: TGTGCCAGCAGCTTATCCGGGGTTTCCCACGAGCAGTACTTC.